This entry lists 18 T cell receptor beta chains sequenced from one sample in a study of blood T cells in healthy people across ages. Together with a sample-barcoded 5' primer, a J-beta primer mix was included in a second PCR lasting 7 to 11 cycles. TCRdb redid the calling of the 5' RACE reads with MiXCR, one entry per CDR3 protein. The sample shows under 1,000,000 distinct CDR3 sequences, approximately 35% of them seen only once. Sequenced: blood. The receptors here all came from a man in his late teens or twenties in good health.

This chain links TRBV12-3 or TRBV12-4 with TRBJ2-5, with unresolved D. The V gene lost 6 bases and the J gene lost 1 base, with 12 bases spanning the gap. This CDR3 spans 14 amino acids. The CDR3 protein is CASSHTRAQETQYF. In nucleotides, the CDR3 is TGTGCCAGCAGCCACACAAGAGCCCAAGAGACCCAGTACTTC.

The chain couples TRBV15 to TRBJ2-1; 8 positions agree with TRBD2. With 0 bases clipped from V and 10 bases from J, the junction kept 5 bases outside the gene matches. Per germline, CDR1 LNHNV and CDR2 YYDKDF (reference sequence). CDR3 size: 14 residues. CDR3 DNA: TGTGCCACCAGCAGAGAACCCTTAGCGGGAGAGCAGTTCTTC. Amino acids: CATSREPLAGEQFF.

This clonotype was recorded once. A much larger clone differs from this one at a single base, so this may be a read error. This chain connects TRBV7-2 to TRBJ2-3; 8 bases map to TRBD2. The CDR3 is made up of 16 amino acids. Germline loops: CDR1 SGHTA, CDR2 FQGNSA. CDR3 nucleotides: TGTGCCAGCGGCTTACTTAGCGGGGCCCGCACAGATACGCAGTATTTT. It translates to CASGLLSGARTDTQYF.

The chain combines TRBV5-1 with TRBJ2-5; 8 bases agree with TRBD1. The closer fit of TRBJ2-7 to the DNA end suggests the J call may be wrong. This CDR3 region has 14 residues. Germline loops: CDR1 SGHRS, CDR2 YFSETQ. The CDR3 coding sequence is TGCGCCAGCAGCCGCGGGACAGGATCTAACGAGCAGTACTTC. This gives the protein CASSRGTGSNEQYF.

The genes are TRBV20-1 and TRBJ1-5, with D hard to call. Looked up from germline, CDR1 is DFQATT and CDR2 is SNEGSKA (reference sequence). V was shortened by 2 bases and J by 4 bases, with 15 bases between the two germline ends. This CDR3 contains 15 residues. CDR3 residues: CSARYDSRNNQPQHF. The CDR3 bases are TGCAGTGCTAGATATGATTCAAGAAATAATCAGCCCCAGCATTTT.

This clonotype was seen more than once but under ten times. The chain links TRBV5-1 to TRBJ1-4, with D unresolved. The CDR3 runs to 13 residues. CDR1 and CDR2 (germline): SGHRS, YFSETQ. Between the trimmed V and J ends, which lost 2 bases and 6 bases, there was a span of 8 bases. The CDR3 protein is CASSFPPDEKLFF. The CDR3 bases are TGCGCCAGCAGCTTCCCCCCAGATGAAAAACTGTTTTTT.

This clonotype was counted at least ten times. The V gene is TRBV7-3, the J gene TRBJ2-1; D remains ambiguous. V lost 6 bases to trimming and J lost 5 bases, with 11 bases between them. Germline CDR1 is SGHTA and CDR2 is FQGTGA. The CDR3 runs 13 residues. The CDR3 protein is CASSLSNDNEQFF. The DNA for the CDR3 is TGTGCCAGCAGTTTGTCCAATGACAATGAGCAGTTCTTC.

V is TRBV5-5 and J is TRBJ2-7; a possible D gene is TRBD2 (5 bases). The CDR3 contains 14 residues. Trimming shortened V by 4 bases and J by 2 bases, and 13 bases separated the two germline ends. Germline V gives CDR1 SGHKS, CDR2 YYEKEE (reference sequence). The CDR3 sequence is CASSIGRGTYEQYF. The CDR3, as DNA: TGTGCCAGCAGCATTGGACGGGGAACCTACGAGCAGTACTTC.

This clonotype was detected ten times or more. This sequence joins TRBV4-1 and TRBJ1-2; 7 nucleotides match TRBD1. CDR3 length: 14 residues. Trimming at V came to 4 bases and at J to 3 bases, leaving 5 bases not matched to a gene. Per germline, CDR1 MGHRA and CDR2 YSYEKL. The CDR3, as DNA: TGCGCCAGCAGCCCACAGGGGAAGGACTATGGCTACACCTTC. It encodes CASSPQGKDYGYTF.

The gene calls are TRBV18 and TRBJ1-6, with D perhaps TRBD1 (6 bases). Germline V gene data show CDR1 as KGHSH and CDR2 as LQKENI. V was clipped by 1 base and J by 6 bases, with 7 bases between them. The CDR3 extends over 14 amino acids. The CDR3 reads CASSPLQGNSPLHF. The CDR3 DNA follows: TGTGCCAGCTCACCACTACAGGGTAATTCACCCCTCCACTTT.

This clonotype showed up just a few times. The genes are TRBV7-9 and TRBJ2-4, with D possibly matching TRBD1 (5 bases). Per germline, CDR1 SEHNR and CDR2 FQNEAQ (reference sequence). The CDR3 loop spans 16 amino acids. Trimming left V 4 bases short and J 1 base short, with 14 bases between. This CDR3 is CASSWRQTGAKNIQYF. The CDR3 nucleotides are TGTGCCAGCAGCTGGCGACAGACTGGGGCCAAAAACATTCAGTACTTC.

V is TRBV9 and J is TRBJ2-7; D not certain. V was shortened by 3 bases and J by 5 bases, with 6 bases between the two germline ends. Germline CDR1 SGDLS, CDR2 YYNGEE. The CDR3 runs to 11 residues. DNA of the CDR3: TGTGCCAGCAGCGCCTTGGACGAGCAGTACTTC. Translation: CASSALDEQYF.

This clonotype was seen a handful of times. CDR3 bases: TGTGCCAGCAGCCTGACAGGGGGCAGCAATGAAAAACTGTTTTTT. It codes for CASSLTGGSNEKLFF. This rearrangement joins TRBV7-2 to TRBJ1-4; 10 bases align to TRBD1. The J segment lost 5 bases and the V segment lost 5 bases, leaving 5 bases of the junction unmatched. CDR1 is SGHTA and CDR2 is FQGNSA in the germline V gene. This CDR3 region has 15 residues.

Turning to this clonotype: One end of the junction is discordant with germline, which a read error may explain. The CDR3 reads CVSLGGDTEAFF. The CDR3 coding sequence is TGTGTCAGCCTTGGGGGAGACACTGAAGCTTTCTTT. This chain uses TRBV12-3 or TRBV12-4 with TRBJ1-1, with a weak D call TRBD1 (5 bases). The CDR3 has 12 residues.

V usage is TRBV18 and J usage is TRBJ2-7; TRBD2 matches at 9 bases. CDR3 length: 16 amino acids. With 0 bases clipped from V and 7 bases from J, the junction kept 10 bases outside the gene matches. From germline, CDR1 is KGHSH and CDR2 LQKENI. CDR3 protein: CASSPPSGGLKNEQYF. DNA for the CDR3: TGTGCCAGCTCACCACCGAGCGGGGGGTTAAAGAATGAGCAGTACTTC. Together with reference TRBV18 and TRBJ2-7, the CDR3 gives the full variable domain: NAGVMQNPRHLVRRRGQEARLRCSPMKGHSHVYWYRQLPEEGLKFMVYLQKENIIDESGMPKERFSAEFPKEGPSILRIQQVVRGDSAAYFCASSPPSGGLKNEQYFGPGTRLTVT.

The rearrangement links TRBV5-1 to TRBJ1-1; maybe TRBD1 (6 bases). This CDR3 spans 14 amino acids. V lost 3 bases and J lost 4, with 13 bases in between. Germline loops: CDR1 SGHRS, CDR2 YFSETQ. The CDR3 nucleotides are TGCGCCAGCAGCTGGGAGAGGACAGCCACTGAAGCTTTCTTT. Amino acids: CASSWERTATEAFF.

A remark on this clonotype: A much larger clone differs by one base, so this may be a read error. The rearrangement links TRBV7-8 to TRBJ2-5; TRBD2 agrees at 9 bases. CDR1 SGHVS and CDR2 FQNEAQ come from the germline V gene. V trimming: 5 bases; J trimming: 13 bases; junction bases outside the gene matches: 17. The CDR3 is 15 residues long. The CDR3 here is CASSRREGAIYERYF. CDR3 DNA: TGTGCCAGCAGCCGGCGGGAGGGGGCAATATACGAGCGGTACTTC.

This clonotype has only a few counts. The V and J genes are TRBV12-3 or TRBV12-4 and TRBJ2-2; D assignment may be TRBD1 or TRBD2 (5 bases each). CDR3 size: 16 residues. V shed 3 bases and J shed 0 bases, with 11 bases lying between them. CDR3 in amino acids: CASSFRGGANTGELFF. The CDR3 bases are TGTGCCAGCAGTTTCCGTGGGGGAGCGAACACCGGGGAGCTGTTTTTT.